The rows below give T cell receptor beta chains drawn from one sample of a study of blood T cell repertoires in COVID-19. The protocol was immunoSEQ multiplex PCR, while the TCRdb copy is restricted to in-frame clones and leaves out a portion. Among roughly 220,000 clones listed, about 88% were seen once. The source material was PBMCs or T cells enriched from blood (not recorded which). These receptor sequences come from a woman aged 30 to 39 who had recovered from COVID-19. Each CDR3 is given without its conserved first and last residue. The D gene is left open where the match is weak.

len | d_gene | v_gene | CDR3aa
12 | NA | TRBV19 | ASSFTGANQPQH
15 | NA | TRBV7-9 | ASSLPSSGQVTGELF
13 | TRBD1 | TRBV7-6 | ASSLGQGSGNTIY
14 | NA | TRBV29-1 | SAEPSEESHPETQY
12 | NA | TRBV19 | ASSGVSQGQGYT
13 | NA | TRBV11-2 | ASSFDSGVNEKLF
13 | NA | TRBV6-4 | ASSDWFGLTYEQY
10 | TRBD1 | TRBV24-1 | ATSETGEEAF
12 | TRBD2 | TRBV7-2 | ASSSRSGGYEQY
10 | NA | TRBV5-6 | ASSKNIGELF
13 | NA | TRBV27 | ASSFDGYSNQPQH
13 | NA | TRBV7-9 | ASSSGGTANYGYT
10 | NA | TRBV5-4 | ASSPLEYTQY
12 | NA | TRBV6-2/TRBV6-3 | ASSYSRAQETQY
13 | TRBD1 | TRBV25-1 | ASSASGGQVQPQH
14 | TRBD1 | TRBV4-2 | ASSQTGQGVSYEQY
13 | TRBD1 | TRBV28 | ASTPPGTGENEQY
13 | NA | TRBV9 | ASSVGRDSYNEQF
12 | TRBD1 | TRBV19 | GSSMEDRAASYT
13 | NA | TRBV21-1 | ASSKPGTVYNEQF
9 | TRBD2 | TRBV20-1 | SARLAGVQY
12 | NA | TRBV4-2 | ARAARSGANVLT
12 | NA | TRBV19 | ASQKPGLEEKLF
11 | NA | TRBV10-3 | AISVVQNTEAF
13 | NA | TRBV4-3 | ASSQGRVGNTEAF
13 | TRBD1 | TRBV6-2/TRBV6-3 | ASSYSGQGVEKLF
12 | NA | TRBV19 | ATNAGLGSTEAF
13 | TRBD1 | TRBV5-1 | ASSLRDSRNYGYT
15 | NA | TRBV5-6 | ASSLDLGGMDNSPLH
11 | NA | TRBV2 | ASSDRVREKLF
12 | NA | TRBV7-2 | ASSLESGVQPQH
12 | NA | TRBV7-2 | ASSSPGSGNTIY
12 | NA | TRBV6-5 | ASTNGGPGNTIY
13 | NA | TRBV6-5 | ASRGRRGFDNEQF
15 | TRBD1 | TRBV4-3 | ASSRDRGLLGLTEAF
15 | NA | TRBV12-5 | ASGLGPGTLGTDTQY
12 | TRBD1 | TRBV20-1 | SASKGDRNYGYT
12 | TRBD2 | TRBV19 | ASSTGTSAAGKF
15 | TRBD2 | TRBV27 | ASSSSGGMHRVETQY
14 | NA | TRBV7-3 | ASSLRALPGTDTQY
12 | NA | TRBV6-2/TRBV6-3 | ASSYDLGFQPQH
15 | TRBD2 | TRBV4-2 | ASSQHFRRGGSYEQY
11 | NA | TRBV4-3 | ASSQDSSYEQY
11 | NA | TRBV3-1/TRBV3-2 | ASSPPYGQPQH
11 | NA | TRBV19 | ASSTPGQTLWH
16 | TRBD2 | TRBV6-2/TRBV6-3 | ASSRGLAGGTSYNEQF
13 | NA | TRBV7-6 | ASSLATGQEETQY
13 | TRBD1 | TRBV4-1 | ASSAWDSTNYGYT
13 | NA | TRBV10-3 | AIRTGTLSPYEQY
9 | NA | TRBV18 | ASSQGDEQF
16 | TRBD2 | TRBV12-5 | ASGLGTSGGELWGTQY
12 | NA | TRBV5-1 | ASSLPTAEGKLF
11 | NA | TRBV12-3/TRBV12-4 | ASSLGGPDTQY